The 27 T cell receptor beta chains listed next were all sequenced from one sample in a study of read filtering for tumor transcriptome and immune sequencing. Molecular barcoded adaptors covering alpha/delta and beta/gamma chains were used on 400 to 450 ng RNA. One entry per CDR3 protein results from TCRdb running MiXCR on the reads. There are more than 100,000 distinct CDR3 sequences in the sample; about 12% occur only once, and 7.5% to 9.5% lies in the top ten. Material: a population of CD138-negative cells sorted from bone marrow. These receptors all come from a donor aged 40 or over with multiple myeloma.

This clonotype has a count of ten or more. The chain carries TRBV12-3 or TRBV12-4 and TRBJ2-6; TRBD1 aligns across 7 bases. The junction had 2 bases not matched to a gene; V was cut back by 4 bases and J by 2 bases. CDR3 length equals 15 residues. The CDR3, as DNA: TGTGCCAGCAGTTCAGGGGGAGCTGGGGCCAACGTCCTGACTTTC. This codes for CASSSGGAGANVLTF.

This clonotype was recorded many times. The chain couples TRBV6-5 to TRBJ1-1; 7 nucleotides align to TRBD1. The germline CDR1 and CDR2 sequences are MNHEY and SVGAGI. The CDR3 has 16 amino acids. V gave up 6 bases and J gave up 4 bases; unmatched junction bases: 14. Here the CDR3 reads CASSPRQGRGSTEAFF. CDR3 in DNA: TGTGCCAGCAGCCCTAGACAGGGTAGAGGGTCCACTGAAGCTTTCTTT.

This clonotype appeared a few times. The chain is built from TRBV29-1 and TRBJ2-3; the match to TRBD1 covers 7 bases. The J segment lost 5 bases and the V segment lost 3 bases, leaving 11 bases of the junction unmatched. The CDR3 is made up of 15 amino acids. Germline CDR1 SQVTM, CDR2 ANQGSEA. The CDR3 DNA sequence: TGCAGCGTTGAGGCGGACAGGCCGGCTGTAGATACGCAGTATTTT. Translated: CSVEADRPAVDTQYF.

Many counts were recorded for this clonotype. The chain couples TRBV19 to TRBJ1-1; D ambiguous. CDR1 LNHDA and CDR2 SQIVND come from the germline V gene (reference sequence). The CDR3 loop spans 13 amino acids. The V end was cut by 1 base, the J end by 1 base, with 4 bases between. CDR3 amino acids: CASSIGGNTEAFF. The CDR3 coding sequence is TGTGCCAGTAGTATAGGCGGGAACACTGAAGCTTTCTTT.

This clonotype was seen at least ten times. V and J are TRBV20-1 and TRBJ2-7, with 13 bases matching TRBD2. The trim removed 4 bases at V and 3 bases at J, leaving 3 bases unmatched. Germline CDR1 is DFQATT and CDR2 is SNEGSKA (reference sequence). The CDR3 contains 14 residues. CDR3 coding DNA: TGCAGTGCTACGACTAGCGGGAGGATCTACGAGCAGTACTTC. Translated: CSATTSGRIYEQYF.

The sample holds many counts of this clonotype. This chain joins TRBV6-2 or TRBV6-3 and TRBJ1-1; D gene uncertain. V was clipped by 6 bases and J by 1 base, with 12 bases between them. CDR3 length equals 14 residues. Germline CDR1 and CDR2: MNHEY and SVGEGT. The CDR3 DNA follows: TGTGCCAGCAGCTCGCCCACCCGGAACACTGAAGCTTTCTTT. It codes for CASSSPTRNTEAFF.

This chain's CDR3 is CASSPDGQSYEQYF. Here the CDR3 DNA reads TGTGCCAGCAGTCCCGATGGACAGTCATACGAGCAGTACTTC. This rearrangement joins TRBV25-1 to TRBJ2-7; possibly TRBD1 for D (6 bases). The CDR3 spans 14 residues. Trimming cost V 5 bases and J 4 bases, with 15 bases left between them. CDR1 MGHDK and CDR2 SYGVNS come from the germline V gene.

This clonotype was observed once. This chain joins TRBV4-3 and TRBJ2-3; maybe TRBD2 (6 bases). Trimming left V 5 bases short and J 0 bases short, with 15 bases between. This CDR3 spans 16 amino acids. Germline values: CDR1 LGHNA, CDR2 YSLEER. CDR3 DNA: TGCGCCAGCAGCAGTAGGACGGGAGCTAGCACAGATACGCAGTATTTT. Its translation: CASSSRTGASTDTQYF.

There are many counts of this clonotype. The V call is TRBV2, the J call TRBJ2-7; tentatively, D is TRBD1 (5 bases). Trimming stripped 9 bases from V and 6 bases from J, with 18 bases between. This CDR3 is built from 13 residues. Germline V gene lookup returns CDR1 SNHLY and CDR2 FYNNEI. The DNA for the CDR3 is TGTGCCAGTGATCAAGGGCAGGGTCGCGAGCAGTACTTC. Its protein is CASDQGQGREQYF.

This clonotype was recorded many times. This rearrangement joins TRBV29-1 to TRBJ2-2; D is unresolved. This CDR3 region has 11 residues. CDR1 and CDR2 from the germline V gene are SQVTM and ANQGSEA. Trimming removed 4 bases from V and 7 bases from J, with 7 bases in between. The CDR3 DNA is TGCAGCGTTGGACGCGGCGGGGAGCTGTTTTTT. Residues: CSVGRGGELFF.

This clonotype came up many times. DNA of the CDR3: TGCAGTGCACGGGAAGAGACCCAGTACTTC. It codes for CSAREETQYF. The rearrangement links TRBV20-1 to TRBJ2-5; D uncertain. This CDR3 is built from 10 residues. V lost 6 bases and J 3 bases, leaving 5 bases between the germline ends. Germline assignment: CDR1 DFQATT and CDR2 SNEGSKA (reference sequence).

This clonotype was recorded at least ten times. The chain joins TRBV7-9 to TRBJ2-2, with D unresolved. The germline gives CDR1 SEHNR, CDR2 FQNEAQ (reference sequence). The CDR3 totals 14 residues. V lost 6 bases to trimming and J lost 1 base, with 9 bases between them. This CDR3 is CASSSTENTGELFF. CDR3 bases: TGTGCCAGCAGTAGCACAGAGAACACCGGGGAGCTGTTTTTT. The full variable domain, completed using reference TRBV7-9 and TRBJ2-2, is DTGVSQNPRHKITKRGQNVTFRCDPISEHNRLYWYRQTLGQGPEFLTYFQNEAQLEKSRLLSDRFSAERPKGSFSTLEIQRTEQGDSAMYLCASSSTENTGELFFGEGSRLTVL.

Concerning this clonotype: A far larger clone is just one base off, so this is likely a read error. The genes are TRBV6-5 and TRBJ1-1, with D maybe TRBD1 (5 bases). The germline V gene encodes CDR1 MNHEY and CDR2 SVGAGI. The CDR3 has 15 residues. The CDR3, as DNA: TGTGCCAGCGGTTACTCGGCGGTGGGGGGAACTGAAGCTTTCTTT. It codes for CASGYSAVGGTEAFF.

This clonotype was detected many times. CDR3 DNA sequence: TGTGCCTGGAGTGTACTTTATCTTCTGAACACTGAAGCTTTCTTT. Translation: CAWSVLYLLNTEAFF. V is TRBV30 and J is TRBJ1-1; D is unclear. The germline V and J ends were trimmed by 0 bases and 0 bases, with 11 bases remaining between them. The CDR3 loop spans 15 amino acids. Germline CDR1 is GTSNPN and CDR2 is SVGIG (reference sequence).

The table lists this clonotype with many counts. J is TRBJ2-2 and V is TRBV30; D is ambiguous. CDR3 length: 12 residues. Deletions cut 7 bases from V and 7 bases from J, with 13 bases between. CDR1 GTSNPN and CDR2 SVGIG come from the germline V gene (reference sequence). CDR3 protein: CALLRVGGELFF. The DNA of the CDR3 is TGTGCCTTGCTGCGTGTGGGCGGGGAGCTGTTTTTT.

Regarding this clonotype: This may be a read error: a much more frequent sequence differs by one nucleotide. The CDR3 does not close with the conserved phenylalanine or tryptophan, likely indicating a read error. This sequence joins TRBV7-6 and TRBJ1-5; D ambiguous. The CDR3 sequence is 13 residues long. CDR1 and CDR2 (germline): SGHVS, FNYEAQ. Trimming removed 3 bases from V and 4 bases from J, with 7 bases in between. The CDR3 spells CASSFGRNQPQHL. The CDR3 nucleotides are TGTGCCAGCAGCTTCGGGCGAAATCAGCCCCAGCATCTT.

This clonotype was recorded many times. The chain has TRBV6-5 and TRBJ1-5; tentatively, D is TRBD1 (6 bases). The CDR3 contains 17 residues. Trimming shortened V by 5 bases and J by 0 bases, and 17 bases separated the two germline ends. The V gene's germline CDR1 is MNHEY and CDR2 SVGAGI. CDR3: CASSVGRGGHSNQPQHF. CDR3 coding DNA: TGTGCCAGCAGTGTCGGGCGCGGGGGACATAGCAATCAGCCCCAGCATTTT.

In this sample, this clonotype turned up many times. The chain has TRBV13 and TRBJ1-1, with D possibly TRBD1 on 6 matching bases. This CDR3 is built from 15 residues. Germline V gene sequence: CDR1 PRHDT, CDR2 FYEKMQ (reference sequence). Trimming shortened V by 7 bases and J by 0 bases, and 15 bases separated the two germline ends. The CDR3: CASTRGHPLNTEAFF. DNA of the CDR3: TGTGCCAGCACCCGGGGGCACCCACTGAACACTGAAGCTTTCTTT.

In the case of this clonotype: The CDR3 does not close with the conserved phenylalanine or tryptophan, likely indicating a read error. J is TRBJ2-7 and V is TRBV7-9, with 10 bases aligning to TRBD1. This CDR3 has 14 amino acids. V was pared by 1 base and J by 6 bases, with 3 bases of the junction left unmatched. Germline V gene data show CDR1 as SEHNR and CDR2 as FQNEAQ (reference sequence). CDR3 amino acids: CASSLVGTGAEQYS. DNA for the CDR3: TGTGCCAGCAGCTTAGTTGGGACAGGGGCCGAGCAGTACTCC.

With regard to this clonotype: One junction end does not reproduce the germline sequence, and a read error may be involved. The genes are TRBV11-2 and TRBJ2-1, with 10 nucleotides matching TRBD2. The CDR3 is made up of 15 amino acids. Germline V gives CDR1 SGHAT, CDR2 FQNNGV. CDR3 nucleotide sequence: TGTGCCAGCAGCTTAAGGACTAGCGGCAACAATGAGCAGTCCTTC. Translation gives CASSLRTSGNNEQSF.

This clonotype has ten or more counts. The chain carries TRBV10-2 and TRBJ2-5; D unclear. The CDR3 totals 12 residues. Germline V CDR1 and CDR2: WSHSY, SAAADI. V was cut by 3 bases and J by 5 bases, with 7 bases left in between. The DNA for the CDR3 is TGCGCCAGCAGTGACCCACGGGAGACCCAGTACTTC. Amino acid sequence: CASSDPRETQYF.

This clonotype has at least ten counts. V is TRBV10-3 and J is TRBJ1-5; D gene uncertain. The V end was cut by 11 bases, the J end by 7 bases, with 18 bases between. CDR1 ENHRY and CDR2 SYGVKD come from the germline V gene. The CDR3 has 13 residues. CDR3: CAQRAGLGQPQHF. The CDR3 DNA reads TGTGCCCAGCGGGCAGGCCTAGGACAGCCCCAGCATTTT.

This clonotype has at least ten counts. This chain links TRBV29-1 with TRBJ1-1; no firm D call. The CDR3 covers 10 residues. Germline values: CDR1 SQVTM, CDR2 ANQGSEA. V lost 8 bases and J lost 4, with 8 bases in between. The CDR3 DNA reads as TGCAGCTGCGGTTCCACTGAAGCTTTCTTT. This sequence encodes CSCGSTEAFF.

This clonotype was seen many times. This rearrangement joins TRBV13 to TRBJ1-1, with 11 bases lining up with TRBD1. V shed 5 bases and J 8 bases; nucleotides not matched to a gene: 7. The germline V gene encodes CDR1 PRHDT and CDR2 FYEKMQ (reference sequence). The CDR3 totals 14 residues. The CDR3 DNA sequence: TGTGCCAGCAGCGGAGGACAGGGGGCAGGGGAAGCTTTCTTT. This gives the protein CASSGGQGAGEAFF.

This clonotype has a count of ten or more. This chain uses TRBV18 with TRBJ1-5; no clear D gene. Germline lookup yields CDR1 KGHSH and CDR2 LQKENI. The length of the CDR3 is 16 residues. V gave up 3 bases and J gave up 3 bases, with 15 bases separating them. The CDR3 region has the DNA TGTGCCAGCTCACCTGTAGGACTCAAAATCAATCAGCCCCAGCATTTT. This translates into CASSPVGLKINQPQHF.

Notes on this clonotype: Being one base from a much bigger clone, this may be a read error. This chain joins TRBV3-1 and TRBJ1-1; D is unresolved. The CDR3 is made up of 13 amino acids. Trimming shortened V by 3 bases and J by 2 bases, and 7 bases separated the two germline ends. Per the germline V gene, CDR1 is LGHDT and CDR2 is YNNKEL (reference sequence). As DNA, the CDR3 is TGTGCCAGCAGCCATACGATAAACACTGAAGCTTTCTTT. Translation: CASSHTINTEAFF.

The chain has TRBV20-1 and TRBJ1-6; D gene unclear. The CDR3 length is 14 residues. V was cut by 5 bases and J by 6 bases, with 14 bases left in between. Looked up from germline, CDR1 is DFQATT and CDR2 is SNEGSKA (reference sequence). The CDR3 DNA is TGCAGTGCTGGATCGGGGAGCCGTAATTCACCCCTCCACTTT. As protein: CSAGSGSRNSPLHF.